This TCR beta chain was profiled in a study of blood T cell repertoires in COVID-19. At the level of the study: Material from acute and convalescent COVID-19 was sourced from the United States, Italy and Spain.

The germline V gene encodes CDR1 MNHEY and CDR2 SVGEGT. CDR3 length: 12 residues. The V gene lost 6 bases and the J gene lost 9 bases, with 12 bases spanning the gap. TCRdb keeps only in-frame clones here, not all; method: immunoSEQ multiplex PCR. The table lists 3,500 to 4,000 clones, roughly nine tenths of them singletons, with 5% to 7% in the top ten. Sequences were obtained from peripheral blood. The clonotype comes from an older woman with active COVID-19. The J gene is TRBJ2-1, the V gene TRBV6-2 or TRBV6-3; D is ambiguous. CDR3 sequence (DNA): TGTGCCAGCAGCTCCTGGAGCCGTGAGCAGTTCTTC. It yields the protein CASSSWSREQFF.